These T cell receptor beta chains were read from a single sample in a study of response to subunit inactivated influenza vaccine. Using its own MiXCR run on the RT-PCR reads, TCRdb lists one record per CDR3 protein. The sample has about 170,000 distinct CDR3 sequences; approximately 12% are singletons. This sample also appeared in a second study, on T cells expressing NK-cell markers.

The sample consisted of CD8+ T cells sorted from PBMCs, taken roughly 12 days after vaccination. The source of these receptors is a man in his fifties who received an inactivated influenza vaccine. The CDR3 runs from the conserved cysteine through the conserved F or W. The D gene is left open where the match is weak. A clone size is listed for some rows: how often the clone was seen (once, few, many), or a class if it is expanded.

clone_size d_call j_call v_call cdr3_nt cdr3_aa
- TRBD1 TRBJ1-2 TRBV6-5 TGTGCCAGCAGTTGGCAGGGGGCTACGGGGGGCTACACCTTC CASSWQGATGGYTF
- TRBD2 TRBJ2-3 TRBV24-1 TGTGCCACCAGTGATCCAGTAGCGGGGGCCTACACAGATACGCAGTATTTT CATSDPVAGAYTDTQYF
few TRBD1 TRBJ1-2 TRBV4-1 TGCGCCAGCAGCCAAGATGTACAGGGGACCTATGGCTACACCTTC CASSQDVQGTYGYTF
- - TRBJ2-7 TRBV29-1 TGCAGCGTCGAGCTCCGTCTGGGGGACTACGAGCAGTACTTC CSVELRLGDYEQYF
few - TRBJ1-6 TRBV4-3 TGCGCCAGCAGCCAAGATCCCCCCGGGAAACTTCCACTTTCCCTCCACTTT CASSQDPPGKLPLSLHF
few - TRBJ2-2 TRBV19 TGTGCCAGTAGTATGGGTTTCCGGGACAAGAACACCGGGGAGCTGTTTTTT CASSMGFRDKNTGELFF
few - TRBJ2-1 TRBV6-1 TGTGCCAGCAGCCTCTTTCCCCGGGGCTCCTACAATGAGCAGTTCTTC CASSLFPRGSYNEQFF
- - TRBJ1-2 TRBV3-1 TGTGCCAGCAGCCAAGGTGCTAGGGAGAACTATGGCTACACCTTC CASSQGARENYGYTF
few - TRBJ2-1 TRBV7-9 TGTGCCAGCAGCTTAGCCTCCCTAGGTTTCAATGAGCAGTTCTTC CASSLASLGFNEQFF
- TRBD2 TRBJ2-3 TRBV13 TGTGCCAGCAGCTTGTGGACTAGCGGGGGCCATACGCAGTATTTT CASSLWTSGGHTQYF
- - TRBJ2-1 TRBV20-1 TGCAGTGCTAGAGATTTAGCAGGGGCCGGGAATGAGCAGTTCTTC CSARDLAGAGNEQFF
many TRBD1 TRBJ2-3 TRBV9 TGTGCCAGCAGCGTAGGAGGGGGCTACAGCACAGATACGCAGTATTTT CASSVGGGYSTDTQYF
few - TRBJ1-5 TRBV11-2 TGTGCCAGCAGCTCACAGGGAGGCAATCAGCCCCAGCATTTT CASSSQGGNQPQHF
few - TRBJ2-6 TRBV7-3 TGTGCCAGCAGCTTGGACACCATCTCTGGGGCCAACGTCCTGACTTTC CASSLDTISGANVLTF
- - TRBJ2-5 TRBV7-7 TGTGCTAGCAGCTTAGAAGGCCAGGGGTTCGAGACCCAGTACTTC CASSLEGQGFETQYF
- - TRBJ2-7 TRBV29-1 TGCAGCGTTGCAGAGGCCTACGAGCAGTACTTC CSVAEAYEQYF
many TRBD2 TRBJ2-3 TRBV4-1 TGCGCCAGCAGCCAAGATTCAGGCGGGGGGCTCGATACGCAGTATTTT CASSQDSGGGLDTQYF
- - TRBJ1-2 TRBV5-5 TGTGCCAGCAGCTTTCGAGTTAACTATGGCTACACCTTC CASSFRVNYGYTF
- TRBD2 TRBJ2-1 TRBV20-1 TGCAGTGCTAGAGGGAGACCGGGACTAGGACTGTACAATGAGCAGTTCTTC CSARGRPGLGLYNEQFF
few - TRBJ2-2 TRBV28 TGTGCCAGCAGAGCCGGGACGGCGAACACCGGGGAGCTGTTTTTT CASRAGTANTGELFF
- TRBD2 TRBJ2-5 TRBV7-8 TGTGCCAGCAGCTTAGCGAGGTCCGGAATAGCGGGGACTCAAGAGACCCAGTACTTC CASSLARSGIAGTQETQYF
- TRBD1 TRBJ2-3 TRBV4-3 TGCGCCAGCAGCCAAGATCCCCCCGGGACAGGGACCACAGATACGCAGTATTTT CASSQDPPGTGTTDTQYF
many - TRBJ2-3 TRBV7-6 TGTGCCAGCAGCTTGGCTCCTCCAGATACGCAGTATTTT CASSLAPPDTQYF
few TRBD1 TRBJ2-7 TRBV6-4 TGTGCCAGCAGTGAGCTACCGGGACAGGCCTACGAGCAGTACTTC CASSELPGQAYEQYF
few TRBD1 TRBJ1-2 TRBV15 TGTGCCACCAGCAGTGAGGGGACAGCTAACTATGGCTACACCTTC CATSSEGTANYGYTF
- TRBD2 TRBJ2-7 TRBV20-1 TGCAGTGCCTCTCCTTTAGCGGGCGCATCCTACGAGCAGTACTTC CSASPLAGASYEQYF
- TRBD2 TRBJ2-3 TRBV10-3 TGTGCTACTAGCGATAGTGGAGATACGCAGTATTTT CATSDSGDTQYF
- TRBD2 TRBJ2-3 TRBV28 TGTGCCAGCAGTCCCACCACAACTAGCGGGAGGGCCCATTACCCAGATACGCAGTATTTT CASSPTTTSGRAHYPDTQYF
few - TRBJ2-2 TRBV15 TGTGCCACCATGGGGGCCTTACGACCCGGGGAGCTGTTTTTT CATMGALRPGELFF
- - TRBJ2-7 TRBV2 TGTGCCAGCAGGTCAGTGAGGCTCAACTCCTACGAGCAGTACTTC CASRSVRLNSYEQYF
- - TRBJ2-7 TRBV7-6 TGTGCCAGCAGTCCTACCTCGGACTTGGCTCGGAAGTACTTC CASSPTSDLARKYF
few - TRBJ2-5 TRBV7-2 TGTGCCAGCAGCTTACATCACCGGGATCCCCAAGAGACCCAGTACTTC CASSLHHRDPQETQYF
few - TRBJ2-4 TRBV5-1 TGCGCCAGCAGCTTGTTTTCACAGGGTCCCGTAGCCAAAAACATTCAGTACTTC CASSLFSQGPVAKNIQYF
- TRBD1 TRBJ1-2 TRBV20-1 TGCAGTGCTAGAGATGGGACAGGGGGAGGTGGCTACACCTTC CSARDGTGGGGYTF
few - TRBJ2-5 TRBV6-6 TGTGCCAGCAGTTACGAAGGCGAGACCCAGTACTTC CASSYEGETQYF
- TRBD1 TRBJ1-2 TRBV7-9 TGTGCCAGCAGCACAGGGGGCGGCTATGGCTACACCTTC CASSTGGGYGYTF
few TRBD1 TRBJ2-7 TRBV9 TGTGCCAGCAGCGTAGCTCCGGACAGGGACGAGCAGTACTTC CASSVAPDRDEQYF
- - TRBJ2-3 TRBV7-6 TGTGCCAGCAGCTTAGCGGCTGGAAGGGGCGCAGATACGCAGTATTTT CASSLAAGRGADTQYF
- TRBD1 TRBJ2-1 TRBV7-8 TGTGCCAGCAGCCCGCGCCGGGACAGCTTAGCCAAAAACATTCAGTTCTTC CASSPRRDSLAKNIQFF
few TRBD2 TRBJ2-2 TRBV11-2 TGTGCCAGCAGCTTAGAGTCCAGCGGGAGGGCCGGGGAGCTGTTTTTT CASSLESSGRAGELFF
few - TRBJ2-5 TRBV7-8 TGTGCCAGCAGCTTAGTCGGGAGTAAAGAGACCCAGTACTTC CASSLVGSKETQYF
many TRBD1 TRBJ2-2 TRBV29-1 TGCAGCGTTGTGGGACAGACGAACACCGGGGAGCTGTTTTTT CSVVGQTNTGELFF
many - TRBJ2-2 TRBV11-2 TGTGCCAGCAGCTTCACGGGCCCCGTAACCGGGGAGCTGTTTTTT CASSFTGPVTGELFF
- - TRBJ2-1 TRBV6-2/TRBV6-3 TGTGCCAGCAGTTACTCGATTTCGCAGTTCTTC CASSYSISQFF
- - TRBJ2-5 TRBV7-9 TGTGCCAGCAGCTTAGACGGGGGTTGGTCAGAGACCCAGTACTTC CASSLDGGWSETQYF
many - TRBJ2-7 TRBV29-1 TGCAGCGCCAAAGGGGTGGTTGAGCAGTACTTC CSAKGVVEQYF
many TRBD2 TRBJ2-3 TRBV7-2 TGTGCCAGCAGCTTAAGGCGGGGGACAGATACGCAGTATTTT CASSLRRGTDTQYF
few - TRBJ1-2 TRBV29-1 TGCAGCGTTGAAGATCGGGGTCAGGACTATGGCTACACCTTC CSVEDRGQDYGYTF
many TRBD1 TRBJ1-1 TRBV10-3 TGTGCCACAACTAGGGACAGTCCTGTGGGGGACACTGAAGCTTTCTTT CATTRDSPVGDTEAFF
- - TRBJ2-1 TRBV12-3/TRBV12-4 TGTGCCAGCAGTCCAGCCCCTTTCAATGAGCAGTTCTTC CASSPAPFNEQFF
few TRBD2 TRBJ2-1 TRBV7-9 TGTGCCAGCAGCCGAAGGACTAGCGGGCACAATGAGCAGTTCTTC CASSRRTSGHNEQFF
- TRBD2 TRBJ2-3 TRBV5-1 TGCGCCAGCAGCTTGTATCCCCTCCCTAGCGGGGCTACCACAGATACGCAGTATTTT CASSLYPLPSGATTDTQYF
- TRBD1 TRBJ2-7 TRBV4-3 TGCGCCAGCAGCCAAGTCCATGGGACAGGGATTATCAACGAGCAGTACTTC CASSQVHGTGIINEQYF
- TRBD1 TRBJ1-1 TRBV7-9 TGTGCCAGCAGCGAAACAGGGGGTTTCTCTGAAGCTTTCTTT CASSETGGFSEAFF
- - TRBJ2-3 TRBV28 TGTGCCAGCGGGTCGGTGTCAGATACGCAGTATTTT CASGSVSDTQYF
many - TRBJ2-1 TRBV29-1 TGCAGCGTTGTTCCCGTGGCCGATGAGCAGTTCTTC CSVVPVADEQFF
- - TRBJ2-5 TRBV4-2 TGTGCCAGCAGCCCGCGGGGCGCGGAGACCCAGTACTTC CASSPRGAETQYF